This T cell receptor (beta chain) was identified during a study of OX40 agonist ivuxolimab in advanced cancers. V lost 5 bases, J lost 8 bases, and 15 bases lay in between. This CDR3 has 13 amino acids. Germline CDR1 SGHVS, CDR2 FQNEAQ. Profiled with immunoSEQ multiplex PCR; TCRdb holds only in-frame clones, not every one. This table has under 100,000 clones, under 90% appearing once. J is TRBJ1-2 and V is TRBV7-8; D is unclear. Sample: CD4+ or CD8+ T cells sorted from blood, taken in a trial of the OX40 agonist ivuxolimab. This clonotype was sampled from an adult with an advanced solid tumor such as melanoma, head and neck, liver or kidney cancer. The chain's CDR3 is CASSPLFGEGYTF. CDR3 nucleotide sequence: TGTGCCAGCAGCCCCCTATTCGGCGAAGGCTACACCTTC.